The 32 T cell receptor beta chains given below trace back to one sample, sequenced in a study of OX40 agonist ivuxolimab in advanced cancers. Sequencing was performed with immunoSEQ multiplex PCR; in TCRdb, only in-frame clones are kept and a portion is missing. The repertoire holds 70,000 to 80,000 clones, with nearly 95% as singletons. This sample comprised CD4+ or CD8+ T cells sorted from blood, obtained in a trial of the OX40 agonist ivuxolimab. Receptors were obtained from an adult with an advanced solid tumor such as melanoma, head and neck, liver or kidney cancer.

The V gene is TRBV28, the J gene TRBJ1-1; D call uncertain. CDR1 MDHEN and CDR2 SYDVKM come from the germline V gene. CDR3 length equals 13 residues. V lost 5 bases to trimming and J lost 0 bases, with 7 bases between them. CDR3 DNA sequence: TGTGCCAGCAGTCTTACATTGAACACTGAAGCTTTCTTT. It is translated as CASSLTLNTEAFF.

This chain uses TRBV19 with TRBJ1-5, with 10 positions matching TRBD1. After removal of 11 bases from V and 3 bases from J, the junction contained 10 bases not matched to a gene. The CDR3 length is 15 residues. The germline V gene has CDR1 LNHDA and CDR2 SQIVND (reference sequence). The CDR3 sequence: CASSTGGGFNQPQHF. The CDR3 DNA sequence: TGTGCCTCTTCGACAGGGGGCGGATTCAATCAGCCCCAGCATTTT.

A single count supports this clone. In DNA form, the CDR3 reads TGTGCCAGCAGCTCGTGGCGGACTAGCGGGGGTGAAGATACGCAGTATTTT. Its protein is CASSSWRTSGGEDTQYF. The V call is TRBV11-3, the J call TRBJ2-3; 13 nucleotides match TRBD2. There are 17 residues in the CDR3. V lost 4 bases and J lost 5; bases outside the gene matches: 9. Germline CDR1 SGHNT, CDR2 YENEEA. The variable domain in full, with the rest retrieved from reference TRBV11-3 and TRBJ2-3, is EAGVVQSPRYKIIEKKQPVAFWCNPISGHNTLYWYLQNLGQGPELLIRYENEEAVDDSQLPKDRFSAERLKGVDSTLKIQPAELGDSAVYLCASSSWRTSGGEDTQYFGPGTRLTVL.

The J gene is TRBJ2-3, the V gene TRBV4-1; D unclear. V lost 4 bases and J 0 bases, leaving 14 bases between the germline ends. Germline loops: CDR1 MGHRA, CDR2 YSYEKL. The CDR3 has 16 amino acids. The CDR3 DNA reads as TGCGCCAGCAGCCCCGAAAGGGCCCTTAGCACAGATACGCAGTATTTT. Amino acids: CASSPERALSTDTQYF.

The chain uses TRBV7-9 and TRBJ2-1, with 10 positions matching TRBD1. This CDR3 is built from 14 residues. CDR1 is SEHNR and CDR2 is FQNEAQ in the germline V gene (reference sequence). Unmatched junction bases numbered 5, after V lost 5 bases and J lost 7 bases. The CDR3, as DNA: TGTGCCAGCAGCCCCCGGGACAGGGGAAATGAGCAGTTCTTC. This sequence encodes CASSPRDRGNEQFF.

V gene TRBV27 combines with J gene TRBJ2-7; D tentatively fits TRBD1 or TRBD2 (6 bases each). The CDR3 has 17 residues. In germline, CDR1 is MNHEY, CDR2 SMNVEV (reference sequence). V lost 3 bases to trimming and J lost 2 bases, with 20 bases between them. The CDR3 sequence is CASSLVGGPTDAYEQYF. The CDR3 DNA reads TGTGCCAGCAGTTTGGTCGGGGGCCCCACGGACGCCTACGAGCAGTACTTC.

The rearrangement uses TRBV19 and TRBJ1-2, with 8 bases that match TRBD1. Looked up from germline, CDR1 is LNHDA and CDR2 is SQIVND (reference sequence). V was clipped by 5 bases and J by 5 bases; unmatched bases: 10. The CDR3 sequence is 15 residues long. The CDR3 protein is CASSGVGQGEYGYTF. The CDR3 DNA sequence: TGTGCCAGTAGTGGAGTTGGACAGGGCGAGTATGGCTACACCTTC.

The J gene is TRBJ2-1, the V gene TRBV5-1, with no clear D. The germline V gene has CDR1 SGHRS and CDR2 YFSETQ. The CDR3 runs 13 residues. With 0 bases removed from V and 8 bases from J, the gap between germline ends came to 9 bases. The CDR3 DNA sequence: TGCGCCAGCAGCTTGGGGGTTATGGATGAGCAGTTCTTC. As protein: CASSLGVMDEQFF. The full variable domain, in which reference TRBV5-1 and TRBJ2-1 provide the parts outside the CDR3, is KAGVTQTPRYLIKTRGQQVTLSCSPISGHRSVSWYQQTPGQGLQFLFEYFSETQRNKGNFPGRFSGRQFSNSRSEMNVSTLELGDSALYLCASSLGVMDEQFFGPGTRLTVL.

V and J are TRBV11-2 and TRBJ2-7; D tentatively fits TRBD1 or TRBD2 (5 bases each). CDR1 and CDR2 from the germline V gene are SGHAT and FQNNGV. V lost 3 bases, J lost 0 bases, and 12 bases lay in between. This CDR3 spans 15 amino acids. This chain's CDR3 is CASSFERGDSYEQYF. CDR3 DNA: TGTGCCAGCAGCTTCGAGAGAGGGGACTCCTACGAGCAGTACTTC. Using reference TRBV11-2 and TRBJ2-7 for the parts outside the CDR3, the full variable domain is EAGVAQSPRYKIIEKRQSVAFWCNPISGHATLYWYQQILGQGPKLLIQFQNNGVVDDSQLPKDRFSAERLKGVDSTLKIQPAKLEDSAVYLCASSFERGDSYEQYFGPGTRLTVT.

This chain uses TRBV7-9 with TRBJ1-1; D unresolved. The CDR3 length is 13 residues. Germline CDR1 SEHNR, CDR2 FQNEAQ (reference sequence). V gave up 3 bases and J gave up 7 bases, with 12 bases separating them. The CDR3 nucleotides read TGTGCCAGCAGCTTCGGAGCAGACCTTGAAGCTTTCTTT. Translated: CASSFGADLEAFF.

This rearrangement joins TRBV5-6 to TRBJ2-7; 12 nucleotides match TRBD1. Trimming at V came to 4 bases and at J to 6 bases, leaving 5 bases not matched to a gene. The CDR3 covers 14 residues. Germline CDR1 SGHDT, CDR2 YYEEEE. CDR3 in DNA: TGTGCCAGCAGCCAGGGGACAGGGGGCGCCGAGCAGTACTTC. Translation: CASSQGTGGAEQYF. The full variable domain, in which reference TRBV5-6 and TRBJ2-7 provide the parts outside the CDR3, is DAGVTQSPTHLIKTRGQQVTLRCSPKSGHDTVSWYQQALGQGPQFIFQYYEEEERQRGNFPDRFSGHQFPNYSSELNVNALLLGDSALYLCASSQGTGGAEQYFGPGTRLTVT.

This chain joins TRBV19 and TRBJ1-5; D possibly corresponds to TRBD1 (5 bases). V dropped 6 bases and J dropped 0 bases, with 12 bases sitting between them. Germline V CDR1 and CDR2: LNHDA, SQIVND (reference sequence). This CDR3 comprises 15 residues. The DNA of the CDR3 is TGTGCCAGTAGCATTTACGGGGGTAGCAATCAGCCCCAGCATTTT. This encodes CASSIYGGSNQPQHF. Looking up the rest from reference TRBV19 and TRBJ1-5 gives the full variable domain: DGGITQSPKYLFRKEGQNVTLSCEQNLNHDAMYWYRQDPGQGLRLIYYSQIVNDFQKGDIAEGYSVSREKKESFPLTVTSAQKNPTAFYLCASSIYGGSNQPQHFGDGTRLSIL.

The rearrangement joins TRBV6-5 to TRBJ1-2, with a possible D match to TRBD1 (5 bases). The CDR3 spans 13 residues. V was trimmed by 0 bases and J by 7 bases, leaving 9 bases between them. Germline V CDR1 and CDR2: MNHEY, SVGAGI. The CDR3 reads CASSYSAGSGYTF. Here the CDR3 DNA reads TGTGCCAGCAGTTACTCAGCAGGGTCTGGCTACACCTTC.

The rearrangement links TRBV6-6 to TRBJ2-7; no reliable D call. Trimming took 4 bases from V and 6 from J, leaving 10 bases between them. CDR3 size: 12 residues. Germline CDR1 MNHNY, CDR2 SVGAGI (reference sequence). CDR3 DNA sequence: TGTGCCAGCAGTTGGCCTAGGAGCGAGCAGTACTTC. This codes for CASSWPRSEQYF.

By share of the sample, this clone is medium-sized. V gene TRBV19 combines with J gene TRBJ1-1, with TRBD1 identical over 8 bases. This CDR3 comprises 16 residues. The germline V gene has CDR1 LNHDA and CDR2 SQIVND (reference sequence). V shed 8 bases, J shed 0 bases, and the junction held 11 bases outside the gene matches. The CDR3 DNA sequence: TGTGCCAGTCGTGGTCGGACAGGGTCCATGAACACTGAAGCTTTCTTT. Its protein is CASRGRTGSMNTEAFF.

DNA of the CDR3: TGTGCCAGCAGCGCGAGCGGGAGTGGGGCAGATACGCAGTATTTT. It translates to CASSASGSGADTQYF. The chain links TRBV9 to TRBJ2-3; 8 nucleotides line up with TRBD2. The CDR3 runs to 15 residues. The germline gives CDR1 SGDLS, CDR2 YYNGEE. V lost 3 bases and J lost 4; bases outside the gene matches: 7.

This chain connects TRBV5-1 to TRBJ2-7, with TRBD2 matching over 9 bases. This CDR3 is built from 15 residues. Trimming cost V 0 bases and J 2 bases; bases outside gene matches: 3. Germline V CDR1 and CDR2: SGHRS, YFSETQ. Here the CDR3 DNA reads TGCGCCAGCAGCTTGGCCAGCGGGGGGACCTACGAGCAGTACTTC. Encoded protein: CASSLASGGTYEQYF. Full variable domain (remainder filled in from reference TRBV5-1 and TRBJ2-7): KAGVTQTPRYLIKTRGQQVTLSCSPISGHRSVSWYQQTPGQGLQFLFEYFSETQRNKGNFPGRFSGRQFSNSRSEMNVSTLELGDSALYLCASSLASGGTYEQYFGPGTRLTVT.

This rearrangement joins TRBV7-8 to TRBJ1-1, with D hard to call. Between the trimmed V and J ends, which lost 3 bases and 4 bases, there was a span of 15 bases. The CDR3 contains 15 residues. The V gene's germline CDR1 is SGHVS and CDR2 FQNEAQ. The CDR3: CASSFDSRASTEAFF. In DNA form, the CDR3 reads TGTGCCAGCAGCTTTGATTCCCGAGCGAGCACTGAAGCTTTCTTT.

This clone was observed a single time. The chain uses TRBV2 and TRBJ1-5; 11 positions agree with TRBD1. The CDR3 has 15 amino acids. V lost 6 bases, J lost 4 bases, and 5 bases stayed unmatched. CDR1 is SNHLY and CDR2 is FYNNEI in the germline V gene. CDR3 DNA sequence: TGTGCCAGCAGGACCGGGACAGGGGGTAATCAGCCCCAGCATTTT. Its protein is CASRTGTGGNQPQHF.

The chain links TRBV6-6 to TRBJ2-4, with 8 bases aligning to TRBD1. Germline V lookup: CDR1 MNHNY, CDR2 SVGAGI (reference sequence). The V and J ends lost 6 bases and 0 bases, in that order; junction bases with no gene match: 7. This CDR3 spans 16 amino acids. The CDR3 sequence: CASSPGQELAKNIQYF. The CDR3 nucleotides read TGTGCCAGCAGCCCGGGACAGGAGCTAGCCAAAAACATTCAGTACTTC.

V is TRBV28 and J is TRBJ2-5; D not resolved. V lost 3 bases and J 13 bases, leaving 12 bases between the germline ends. The CDR3 is 11 residues long. The germline V gene encodes CDR1 MDHEN and CDR2 SYDVKM. The CDR3 spells CASSFPGSLYF. The CDR3 nucleotides read TGTGCCAGCAGTTTTCCAGGATCCCTGTACTTC.

There are a few counts of this clone. The genes are TRBV4-1 and TRBJ1-1; unclear D gene. Germline V gives CDR1 MGHRA, CDR2 YSYEKL. The CDR3 runs 15 residues. V gave up 0 bases and J gave up 6 bases, with 14 bases separating them. Here the CDR3 DNA reads TGCGCCAGCAGCCAAGATGTGTCTGGTGGCCCTGAAGCTTTCTTT. Translation gives CASSQDVSGGPEAFF.

This clone showed up just a few times. The genes are TRBV14 and TRBJ1-1; D unresolved. Germline CDR1 reads SGHDN; CDR2 reads FVKESK. V dropped 2 bases and J dropped 3 bases, with 4 bases sitting between them. The CDR3 consists of 12 residues. The DNA for the CDR3 is TGTGCCAGCAGCCAATATGACACTGAAGCTTTCTTT. Translating it yields CASSQYDTEAFF.

CDR3 sequence (DNA): TGTGCCATCAGTGAGTCTGTTAGCGGGGGCCGCTACGAGCAGTACTTC. Amino acid sequence: CAISESVSGGRYEQYF. This sequence joins TRBV10-3 and TRBJ2-7; TRBD2 agrees at 9 bases. Trimming cost V 0 bases and J 3 bases; bases outside gene matches: 6. This CDR3 is built from 16 residues. Germline-derived CDR1 and CDR2 are ENHRY and SYGVKD.

The chain uses TRBV6-1 and TRBJ2-5, with D perhaps matching TRBD2 (6 bases). The germline V gene encodes CDR1 MNHNS and CDR2 SASEGT. V was cut by 2 bases and J by 5 bases, with 15 bases left in between. The CDR3 has 15 amino acids. In DNA form, the CDR3 reads TGTGCCAGCAGTGAATATCCAGGGACTGGGGAGACCCAGTACTTC. Its protein is CASSEYPGTGETQYF.

This chain uses TRBV4-3 with TRBJ1-1; TRBD1 matches at 8 bases. Trimming removed 2 bases from V and 4 bases from J; junction bases left unmatched: 9. Germline loops: CDR1 LGHNA, CDR2 YSLEER. The CDR3 extends over 16 amino acids. As DNA, the CDR3 is TGCGCCAGCAGCCAACGAGACAGGGGATGGAGCACTGAAGCTTTCTTT. Translated: CASSQRDRGWSTEAFF.

This clone occurred a few times. V and J are TRBV4-3 and TRBJ2-3; D might be TRBD1 (5 bases). Germline V gene sequence: CDR1 LGHNA, CDR2 YSLEER. V was cut by 2 bases and J by 2 bases, with 11 bases left in between. The CDR3 extends over 15 amino acids. As DNA, the CDR3 is TGCGCCAGCAGCCAAATGGGCAGGGTCACAGATACGCAGTATTTT. Residues: CASSQMGRVTDTQYF.

This rearrangement joins TRBV27 to TRBJ1-5; weak D call: TRBD1 (5 bases). The CDR3 spans 16 residues. Germline V lookup: CDR1 MNHEY, CDR2 SMNVEV (reference sequence). Trimming took off 2 bases at V and 0 bases at J, with 11 bases between the two ends. The CDR3 loop reads CASSLGTPSSNQPQHF. DNA for the CDR3: TGTGCCAGCAGTTTAGGGACCCCTAGTAGCAATCAGCCCCAGCATTTT.

This clone was recorded only once. The chain couples TRBV11-2 to TRBJ2-5; D is unclear. This CDR3 comprises 15 residues. Germline values: CDR1 SGHAT, CDR2 FQNNGV. Trimming removed 1 base at V and 4 bases at J, with 13 bases between. The CDR3 is CASSLVGRVAETQYF. The CDR3 bases are TGTGCCAGCAGCTTAGTCGGAAGGGTAGCAGAGACCCAGTACTTC.

The chain couples TRBV29-1 to TRBJ2-1; the D gene is possibly TRBD2 (5 bases). The CDR3 extends over 10 amino acids. V was shortened by 7 bases and J by 6 bases, with 7 bases between the two germline ends. The V gene's germline CDR1 is SQVTM and CDR2 ANQGSEA. CDR3 coding DNA: TGCAGCGCCGGAGGCAATGAGCAGTTCTTC. Protein product: CSAGGNEQFF.

J is TRBJ2-7 and V is TRBV4-1, with 8 positions matching TRBD2. The length of the CDR3 is 17 residues. The ends lost 3 bases at V and 2 bases at J; junction bases unmatched: 12. The germline V gene has CDR1 MGHRA and CDR2 YSYEKL. The CDR3 DNA reads TGCGCCAGCAGCCAGAGGGCGGGAGGAGAATTACCCTACGAGCAGTACTTC. Translation gives CASSQRAGGELPYEQYF.

The chain uses TRBV7-8 and TRBJ1-2; weak D call: TRBD1 (5 bases). Trimming removed 6 bases at V and 8 bases at J, with 13 bases between. CDR3 length: 12 amino acids. The V gene's germline CDR1 is SGHVS and CDR2 FQNEAQ. In DNA form, the CDR3 reads TGTGCCAGCAGTAGGGGCAGCGCGGGCTACACCTTC. Protein: CASSRGSAGYTF.